A selection of T cell receptor beta chains follows, all from one sample in a study of blood T cells in healthy people across ages. Each CDR3 protein is one row after TCRdb ran MiXCR on the 5' RACE reads. The sample holds approximately 770,000 distinct CDR3 sequences; 58% are singletons and the top ten take around 20%. The sequencing input was blood. Receptor source: a man aged 25 to 40 in good health. CDR3s include the opening cysteine and the closing phenylalanine or tryptophan. Fields, in order: V gene, J gene, D gene, clone size, CDR3 DNA, CDR3 protein. A D gene is named only where the DNA matches it firmly. Size is stated for part of the rows, as once, few or many counts, or as a class when the clone is expanded.

TRBV18	TRBJ2-3	.	.	TGTGCCAGCTCACCGGGACGGGGGGCCCCAGATACGCAGTATTTT	CASSPGRGAPDTQYF
TRBV7-2	TRBJ2-4	.	.	TGTGCCAGCAGCTTAGTAGGCAGGGGGGACATTCAGTACTTC	CASSLVGRGDIQYF
TRBV20-1	TRBJ2-4	TRBD1	.	TGCAGTGCCATAAGGCGGGACAGGGGGCACGACATTCAGTACTTC	CSAIRRDRGHDIQYF
TRBV7-2	TRBJ1-2	.	.	TGTGCCAGCAGCCCCACTTGGGACGGAAACTATGGCTACACCTTC	CASSPTWDGNYGYTF
TRBV10-3	TRBJ2-7	TRBD2	.	TGTGCCATCAGTGGGTCTCCATTCGGGACTAGCGGAAACGAGCAGTACTTC	CAISGSPFGTSGNEQYF
TRBV29-1	TRBJ1-2	.	.	TGCAGCGTTGTTACGTCTCGGACGAACTATGGCTACACCTTC	CSVVTSRTNYGYTF
TRBV29-1	TRBJ2-4	.	few	TGCAGCGTTGAAGATCGTGGCAGTCAGCACCAAAACATTCAGTACTTC	CSVEDRGSQHQNIQYF
TRBV7-9	TRBJ2-6	.	.	TGTGCCAGCAGCTTAGGTGGTCGGGGCGGCCCTGGGGCCAACGTCCTGACTTTC	CASSLGGRGGPGANVLTF
TRBV27	TRBJ2-7	.	.	TGTGCCGGGGTCATGTACAATGAGCAGTACTTC	CAGVMYNEQYF
TRBV11-2	TRBJ2-5	TRBD2	.	TGTGCCAGCAACATCGTTGGCGGGGGGTCATCAGGGGAGACCCAGTACTTC	CASNIVGGGSSGETQYF
TRBV29-1	TRBJ2-5	.	.	TGCAGCGTTGGAAGGGCGCCCCTTGGAGAGACCCAGTACTTC	CSVGRAPLGETQYF
TRBV4-2	TRBJ2-5	.	.	TGTGCCAGCAGCCCGCGTCCGGGAACAGAGACCCAGTACTTC	CASSPRPGTETQYF
TRBV12-3/TRBV12-4	TRBJ2-6	.	.	TGTGCCAGCAGAGGGTCTGGGTCTGGGGCCAACGTCCTGACTTTC	CASRGSGSGANVLTF
TRBV5-1	TRBJ2-7	TRBD1	.	TGCGCCAGCAGCCCTAGTAGTGGGACAGCATCCTACGAGCAGTACTTC	CASSPSSGTASYEQYF
TRBV27	TRBJ2-1	.	.	TGTGCCAGCAGTTTTAATTGGCTCACTGAGCAGTTCTTC	CASSFNWLTEQFF
TRBV7-2	TRBJ2-4	TRBD2	few	TGTGCCAGCAGCCCGACTAGCGGTTTCATTCAGTACTTC	CASSPTSGFIQYF
TRBV20-1	TRBJ2-3	.	.	TGCAGTGCTATCGTGGGGCCTCCCACAGATACGCAGTATTTT	CSAIVGPPTDTQYF
TRBV6-2/TRBV6-3	TRBJ2-7	.	.	TGTGCCAGCAGTTACCTACTGTACGTCGAGCAGTACTTC	CASSYLLYVEQYF
TRBV20-1	TRBJ2-3	TRBD2	.	TGCAGTGCGCGGGAGGGCCTCGGCACAGATACGCAGTATTTT	CSAREGLGTDTQYF
TRBV29-1	TRBJ2-1	TRBD1	.	TGCAGCGTGACAGGGGGCCGGCATGAGCAGTTCTTC	CSVTGGRHEQFF
TRBV4-1	TRBJ2-4	.	.	TGCGCCAGCAGCCAAGTTGGGTTCGGTTTAGCCAAAAACATTCAGTACTTC	CASSQVGFGLAKNIQYF
TRBV11-1	TRBJ1-5	.	.	TGTGCCAGCAGCTTATCGGGTATCGATCAGCCCCAGCATTTT	CASSLSGIDQPQHF
TRBV5-5	TRBJ2-1	TRBD1	.	TGTGCCAGCAGATCCGGGACAGGGTCCAATGAGCAGTTCTTC	CASRSGTGSNEQFF
TRBV7-8	TRBJ1-5	.	.	TGTGCCAGCAGCTTAGAACAGCGATATAGCAATCAGCCCCAGCATTTT	CASSLEQRYSNQPQHF
TRBV6-6	TRBJ2-1	TRBD1	.	TGTGCCAGCAGAGAACAGGGGTACGAGCAGTTCTTC	CASREQGYEQFF
TRBV7-6	TRBJ2-5	.	.	TGTGCCAGCAGCACCCTAGGGGGACTCCTGAACCAAGAGACCCAGTACTTC	CASSTLGGLLNQETQYF
TRBV7-3	TRBJ2-4	.	.	TGTGCCAGCAGCTTAACAAGGGGGAGTGGCATTCAGTACTTC	CASSLTRGSGIQYF
TRBV7-2	TRBJ2-1	TRBD2	.	TGTGCCAGCAGCCAAACGGGACTAGCGGGAGGAATACAGTTCTTC	CASSQTGLAGGIQFF